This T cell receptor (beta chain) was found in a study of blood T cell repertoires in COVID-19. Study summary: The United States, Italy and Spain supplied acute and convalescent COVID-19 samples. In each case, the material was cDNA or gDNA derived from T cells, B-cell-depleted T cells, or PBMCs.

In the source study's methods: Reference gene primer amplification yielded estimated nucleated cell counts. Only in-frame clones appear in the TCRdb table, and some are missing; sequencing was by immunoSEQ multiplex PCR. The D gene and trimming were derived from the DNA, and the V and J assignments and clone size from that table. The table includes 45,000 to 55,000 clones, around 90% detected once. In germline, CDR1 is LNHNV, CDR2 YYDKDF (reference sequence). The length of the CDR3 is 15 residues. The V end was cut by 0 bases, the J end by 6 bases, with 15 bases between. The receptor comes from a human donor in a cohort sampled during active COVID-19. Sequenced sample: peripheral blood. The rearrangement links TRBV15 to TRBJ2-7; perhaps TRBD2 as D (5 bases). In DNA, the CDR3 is TGTGCCACCAGCAGAGAAAGCGGACGTTTTGGCGAGCAGTACTTC. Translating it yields CATSRESGRFGEQYF. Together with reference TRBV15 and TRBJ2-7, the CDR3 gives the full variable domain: DAMVIQNPRYQVTQFGKPVTLSCSQTLNHNVMYWYQQKSSQAPKLLFHYYDKDFNNEADTPDNFQSRRPNTSFCFLDIRSPGLGDTAMYLCATSRESGRFGEQYFGPGTRLTVT.